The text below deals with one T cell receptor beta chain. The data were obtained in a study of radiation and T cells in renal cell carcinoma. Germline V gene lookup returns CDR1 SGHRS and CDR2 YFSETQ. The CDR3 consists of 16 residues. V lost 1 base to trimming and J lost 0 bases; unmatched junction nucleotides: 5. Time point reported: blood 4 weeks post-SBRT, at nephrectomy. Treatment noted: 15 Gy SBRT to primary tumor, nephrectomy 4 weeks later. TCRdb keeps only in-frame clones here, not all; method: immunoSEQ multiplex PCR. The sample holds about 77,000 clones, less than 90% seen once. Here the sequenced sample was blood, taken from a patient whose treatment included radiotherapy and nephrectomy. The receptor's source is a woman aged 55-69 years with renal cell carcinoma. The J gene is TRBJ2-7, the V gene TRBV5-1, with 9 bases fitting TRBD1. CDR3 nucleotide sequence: TGCGCCAGCAGCTTGCCCGGGACAGGGTCCTCCTACGAGCAGTACTTC. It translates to CASSLPGTGSSYEQYF.